The source of this T cell receptor (beta chain) is a study of T cell changes during pregnancy in multiple sclerosis. From germline, CDR1 is MGHRA and CDR2 YSYEKL. The V end lost 0 bases, the J end lost 1 base, and 10 bases lay between the germline ends. This CDR3 has 15 amino acids. The repertoire was sequenced with immunoSEQ multiplex PCR; TCRdb's copy has only in-frame clones and lacks some. This table has fewer than 85,000 clones, roughly 90% appearing once. V gene TRBV4-1 combines with J gene TRBJ2-7, with D perhaps matching TRBD1 (5 bases). This receptor was taken from a female donor in good health, enrolled as a control in a pregnancy study. Here the sequenced sample was peripheral blood, taken in the first trimester of pregnancy. The CDR3 here is CASSQEWTYSYEQYF. In nucleotides, the CDR3 is TGCGCCAGCAGCCAAGAGTGGACATATTCCTACGAGCAGTACTTC.